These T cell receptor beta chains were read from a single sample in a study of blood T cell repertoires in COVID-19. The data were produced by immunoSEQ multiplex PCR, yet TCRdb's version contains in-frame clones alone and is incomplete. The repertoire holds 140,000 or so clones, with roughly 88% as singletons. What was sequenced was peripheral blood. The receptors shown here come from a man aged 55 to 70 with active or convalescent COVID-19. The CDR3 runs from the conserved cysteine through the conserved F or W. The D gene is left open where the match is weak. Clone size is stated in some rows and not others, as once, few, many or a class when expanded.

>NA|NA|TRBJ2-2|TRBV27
CASSPLAAANTGELFF
TGTGCCAGCAGTCCTCTGGCGGCCGCGAACACCGGGGAGCTGTTTTTT
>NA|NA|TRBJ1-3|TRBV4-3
CASSQGGGGQAGNTIYF
TGCGCCAGCAGCCAAGGGGGTGGAGGTCAGGCTGGAAACACCATATATTTT
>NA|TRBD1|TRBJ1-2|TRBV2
CASSENPGQGTRGYGYTF
TGTGCCAGCAGTGAGAACCCGGGACAGGGGACCAGAGGCTATGGCTACACCTTC
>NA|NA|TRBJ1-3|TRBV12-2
CASRLAAWGQGANSGNTIYF
NA
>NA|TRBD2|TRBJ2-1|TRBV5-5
CASSFGGVEGREQFF
TGTGCCAGCAGCTTTGGGGGGGTCGAGGGGCGTGAGCAGTTCTTC
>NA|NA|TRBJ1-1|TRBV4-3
CASSQDPLTEAFF
TGCGCCAGCAGCCAAGATCCCCTCACTGAAGCTTTCTTT
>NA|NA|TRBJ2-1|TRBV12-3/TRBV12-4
CASSFLGSEQFF
TGTGCCAGCAGTTTCTTAGGGAGCGAGCAGTTCTTC
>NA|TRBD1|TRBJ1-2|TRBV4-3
CASSQDPTGGPNYGYTF
TGCGCCAGCAGCCAAGATCCCACAGGGGGCCCTAACTATGGCTACACCTTC
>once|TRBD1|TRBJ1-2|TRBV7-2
CASSLGLGGSYGYTF
TGTGCCAGCAGCTTAGGTTTAGGGGGCTCCTATGGCTACACCTTC
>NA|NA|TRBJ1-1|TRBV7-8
CASSLQGRLAFF
TGTGCCAGCAGCTTACAGGGCCGGTTAGCTTTCTTT
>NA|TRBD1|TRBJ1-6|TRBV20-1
CSASAGQGYSPLHF
TGCAGTGCTAGTGCGGGACAGGGGTATTCACCCCTCCACTTT
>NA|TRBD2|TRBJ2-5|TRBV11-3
CASSLRGGGYREETQYF
TGTGCCAGCAGCTTACGTGGCGGGGGTTATAGGGAAGAGACCCAGTACTTC
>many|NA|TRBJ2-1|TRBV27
CASSTPGLQEEQFF
TGTGCCAGCAGTACACCGGGACTCCAGGAGGAGCAGTTCTTC
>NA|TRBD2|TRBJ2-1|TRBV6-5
CAKGTSGLNNEQFF
TGTGCCAAGGGGACTAGCGGGCTAAACAATGAGCAGTTCTTC
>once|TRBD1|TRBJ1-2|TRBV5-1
CASRDQGANYGYTF
TGCGCCAGCAGAGACCAGGGGGCTAACTATGGCTACACCTTC
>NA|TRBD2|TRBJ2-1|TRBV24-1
CATSDPSGINNEQFF
TGTGCCACCAGTGACCCTAGCGGGATTAACAATGAGCAGTTCTTC
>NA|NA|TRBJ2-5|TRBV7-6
CASSLALGALRGETQYF
TGTGCCAGCAGCTTAGCGCTTGGGGCTCTCCGGGGGGAGACCCAGTACTTC
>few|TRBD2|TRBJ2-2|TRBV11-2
CASSAIAGTNTGELFF
TGTGCCAGCAGCGCAATAGCGGGGACGAACACCGGGGAGCTGTTTTTT
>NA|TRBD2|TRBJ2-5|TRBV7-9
CASSFPGLAGGTQYF
TGTGCCAGCAGCTTTCCAGGGTTAGCGGGGGGGACCCAGTACTTC
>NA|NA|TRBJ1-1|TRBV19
CASSIDPLPRVNTEAFF
TGTGCCAGTAGTATAGACCCTTTGCCACGGGTGAACACTGAAGCTTTCTTT
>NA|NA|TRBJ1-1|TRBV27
CASSLSPGSGFYTEAFF
TGTGCCAGCAGTTTATCCCCGGGGTCCGGGTTTTACACTGAAGCTTTCTTT
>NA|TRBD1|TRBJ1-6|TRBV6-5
CASSSLPVGQGLALHF
TGTGCCAGCAGTTCCCTACCTGTCGGACAGGGTTTGGCCCTCCACTTT
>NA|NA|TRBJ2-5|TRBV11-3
CASSLASGGETQYF
TGTGCCAGCAGCTTAGCTTCGGGGGGCGAGACCCAGTACTTC
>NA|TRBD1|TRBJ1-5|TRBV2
CASSRDSRSSNQPQHF
TGTGCCAGCAGCCGGGACAGCCGCTCAAGCAATCAGCCCCAGCATTTT
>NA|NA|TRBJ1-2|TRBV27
CASSLSGVDGYTF
TGTGCCAGCAGTTTATCAGGGGTGGATGGCTACACCTTC
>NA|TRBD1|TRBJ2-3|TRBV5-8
CASSGTGGSTDTQYF
TGTGCCAGCAGCGGGACAGGGGGGAGCACAGATACGCAGTATTTT
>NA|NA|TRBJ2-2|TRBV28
CASRGGQRTGELFF
TGTGCCAGCAGAGGAGGACAGCGGACCGGGGAGCTGTTTTTT
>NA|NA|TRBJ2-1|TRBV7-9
CASSSFGLGSYNEQFF
TGTGCCAGCAGCTCTTTTGGGCTCGGCTCCTACAATGAGCAGTTCTTC
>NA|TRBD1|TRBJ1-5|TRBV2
CASRRFTGTGGYSNQPQHF
TGTGCCAGCAGGCGATTCACCGGGACAGGGGGCTATAGCAATCAGCCCCAGCATTTT
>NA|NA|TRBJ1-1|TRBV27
CASSRRGGSEAFF
TGTGCCAGCAGCCGACGGGGAGGGTCTGAAGCTTTCTTT
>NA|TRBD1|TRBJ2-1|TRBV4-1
CASSQPTKGQEQFF
TGCGCCAGCAGCCAACCGACCAAGGGACAGGAGCAGTTCTTC
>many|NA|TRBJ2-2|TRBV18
CASSNRAGYTGELFF
TGTGCCAGCTCGAACCGGGCGGGGTACACCGGGGAGCTGTTTTTT
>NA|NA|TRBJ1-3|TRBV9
CASSVELFSGNTIYF
TGTGCCAGCAGCGTAGAGCTCTTCTCTGGAAACACCATATATTTT
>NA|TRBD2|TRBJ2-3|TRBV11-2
CASSQLAATDTQYF
TGTGCCAGCAGCCAACTAGCGGCCACAGATACGCAGTATTTT
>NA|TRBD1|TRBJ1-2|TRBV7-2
CASSLRTGDNYGYTF
TGTGCCAGCAGCTTACGGACAGGAGATAACTATGGCTACACCTTC
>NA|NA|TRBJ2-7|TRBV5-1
CAKPGHLRGILSF
TGCGCCAAACCGGGACACTTAAGGGGCATATTGTCTTTC
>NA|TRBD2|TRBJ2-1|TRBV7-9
CASSLSGGDNEQFF
TGTGCCAGCAGCTTAAGCGGGGGGGACAATGAGCAGTTCTTC
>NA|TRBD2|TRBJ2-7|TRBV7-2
CASSLAWPSGETYEQYF
TGTGCCAGCAGCTTAGCGTGGCCTAGCGGGGAGACCTACGAGCAGTACTTC
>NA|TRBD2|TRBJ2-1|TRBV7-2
CASSIAGTSIYNEQFF
TGTGCCAGCAGCATAGCCGGGACTAGCATCTACAATGAGCAGTTCTTC
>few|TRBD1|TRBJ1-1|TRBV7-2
CASGQGKEGTEAFF
TGTGCCAGCGGACAGGGGAAAGAGGGGACTGAAGCTTTCTTT
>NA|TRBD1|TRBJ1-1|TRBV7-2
CASSPGQGGKNTEAFF
TGTGCCAGCAGCCCCGGACAGGGAGGAAAAAACACTGAAGCTTTCTTT
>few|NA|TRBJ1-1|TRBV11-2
CASSPGTEAFF
TGTGCCAGCAGCCCAGGGACTGAAGCTTTCTTT